What follows are 23 T cell receptor beta chains derived from one specimen sequenced in a study of blood T cell repertoires in COVID-19. The method was immunoSEQ multiplex PCR; TCRdb's version includes in-frame clones alone and lacks a portion of them. The repertoire holds 250,000 or so clones, 75% to 90% seen once, with about 4% in the top ten. The sequencing input was PBMCs or T cells enriched from blood (not recorded which). The source of these receptors is a woman under 40 with acute COVID-19.

V usage is TRBV28 and J usage is TRBJ1-6; weak D call: TRBD1 (5 bases). V lost 2 bases and J lost 11, with 13 bases in between. The CDR3 spans 14 residues. Germline values: CDR1 MDHEN, CDR2 SYDVKM. CDR3 protein: CASSLQGIGPPLHF. In DNA, the CDR3 is TGTGCCAGCAGTTTACAGGGTATAGGGCCACCCCTCCACTTT. Drawing the rest from reference TRBV28 and TRBJ1-6, the complete variable domain is DVKVTQSSRYLVKRTGEKVFLECVQDMDHENMFWYRQDPGLGLRLIYFSYDVKMKEKGDIPEGYSVSREKKERFSLILESASTNQTSMYLCASSLQGIGPPLHFGNGTRLTVT.

V and J are TRBV5-1 and TRBJ1-2; D is unresolved. V was trimmed by 0 bases and J by 8 bases, leaving 11 bases between them. Germline-derived CDR1 and CDR2 are SGHRS and YFSETQ. CDR3 length equals 13 residues. CDR3 protein: CASSLEVAGGYTF. CDR3 DNA: TGCGCCAGCAGCTTGGAAGTGGCGGGGGGCTACACCTTC.

The DNA of the CDR3 is TGTGCCAGTGGGTCCCCGGGACAGGGCACCTATGGCTACACCTTC. This encodes CASGSPGQGTYGYTF. The V gene is TRBV28, the J gene TRBJ1-2, with 9 positions matching TRBD1. V dropped 9 bases and J dropped 4; count of bases not matched to a gene: 12. Germline CDR1 MDHEN, CDR2 SYDVKM. The CDR3 loop spans 15 amino acids.

In this sample, this clone turned up once. CDR3 nucleotides: TGTGCCAGCAGTTCTGTGGAGGGGATCGGGGAGCTGTTTTTT. Protein sequence: CASSSVEGIGELFF. J is TRBJ2-2 and V is TRBV28, with D tentatively TRBD2 (6 bases). Trimming cost V 4 bases and J 7 bases, with 13 bases left between them. CDR1 MDHEN and CDR2 SYDVKM come from the germline V gene. The CDR3 loop spans 14 amino acids.

The CDR3 nucleotides are TGTGCCAGCAGCTTAGGTAGCGGGGGAGGGGAGTTCTTC. Protein sequence: CASSLGSGGGEFF. The V gene is TRBV7-9, the J gene TRBJ2-1, with 9 positions matching TRBD2. The length of the CDR3 is 13 residues. Germline values: CDR1 SEHNR, CDR2 FQNEAQ (reference sequence). The V gene end was trimmed by 1 base and the J gene end by 14 bases; junction bases not matched to a gene: 6.

The chain links TRBV29-1 to TRBJ2-7, with 11 positions matching TRBD2. Per germline, CDR1 SQVTM and CDR2 ANQGSEA. The CDR3 spans 13 residues. J gave up 5 bases and V 7 bases, and 7 bases lay outside the gene matches. CDR3 region: CSGLLAGVNEQYF. The CDR3 bases are TGCAGCGGGTTACTAGCGGGAGTCAACGAGCAGTACTTC.

The gene calls are TRBV24-1 and TRBJ2-1; TRBD2 is a possible D gene (6 bases). V was cut by 5 bases and J by 1 base, with 17 bases left in between. This CDR3 has 17 residues. Germline V gene sequence: CDR1 KGHDR, CDR2 SFDVKD. The CDR3 bases are TGTGCCACCAGTGGGGGACCTCGTGCGGGGTCCTACAATGAGCAGTTCTTC. Protein: CATSGGPRAGSYNEQFF.

This clone was counted a single time. The V call is TRBV5-1, the J call TRBJ1-2; 8 bases fit TRBD1. The ends lost 4 bases at V and 7 bases at J; junction bases unmatched: 9. The germline V gene encodes CDR1 SGHRS and CDR2 YFSETQ. This CDR3 is built from 14 residues. The CDR3 nucleotides read TGCGCCAGCAGCGGGCACAGGGGGTCTCGTGGCTACACCTTC. Protein: CASSGHRGSRGYTF.

J is TRBJ1-2 and V is TRBV7-8; 7 nucleotides line up with TRBD1. V was clipped by 1 base and J by 3 bases; unmatched bases: 5. Germline V gene lookup returns CDR1 SGHVS and CDR2 FQNEAQ. This CDR3 has 15 amino acids. The CDR3 nucleotides are TGTGCCAGCAGCTTAGGACAGGGAGGATACTATGGCTACACCTTC. Translated, it gives CASSLGQGGYYGYTF.

This sequence joins TRBV28 and TRBJ2-7; the D is unclear. CDR3 length: 16 residues. Trimming removed 1 base from V and 0 bases from J, with 13 bases in between. CDR1 is MDHEN and CDR2 is SYDVKM in the germline V gene. For the CDR3, the DNA is TGTGCCAGCAGTTTATCGATTTCGACTTTCTCCTACGAGCAGTACTTC. Amino acid sequence: CASSLSISTFSYEQYF.

The J gene is TRBJ2-3, the V gene TRBV11-3; TRBD1 matches 9 bases. Germline V CDR1 and CDR2: SGHNT, YENEEA. The ends lost 5 bases at V and 2 bases at J; junction bases unmatched: 5. This CDR3 has 15 residues. The CDR3 DNA is TGTGCCAGCAGCCCGGGACAGGGTGCCACAGATACGCAGTATTTT. It specifies CASSPGQGATDTQYF. Combining the CDR3 with reference TRBV11-3 and TRBJ2-3 gives the whole variable domain EAGVVQSPRYKIIEKKQPVAFWCNPISGHNTLYWYLQNLGQGPELLIRYENEEAVDDSQLPKDRFSAERLKGVDSTLKIQPAELGDSAVYLCASSPGQGATDTQYFGPGTRLTVL.

The V call is TRBV5-1, the J call TRBJ2-2; TRBD1 aligns across 7 bases. Losses at the gene ends were 4 bases for V and 4 bases for J; bases not matched to a gene: 1. Germline V CDR1 and CDR2: SGHRS, YFSETQ. The CDR3 runs 13 residues. CDR3 in DNA: TGCGCCAGCAGCAGGGACAGCACCGGGGAGCTGTTTTTT. This gives the protein CASSRDSTGELFF.

The chain joins TRBV4-2 to TRBJ2-5; TRBD2 agrees at 16 bases. The CDR3 extends over 17 amino acids. Germline V CDR1 and CDR2: LGHNA, YNFKEQ. V shed 3 bases, J shed 0 bases, and the junction held 1 base outside the gene matches. CDR3 amino acids: CASSQGLAGGYQETQYF. In nucleotides, the CDR3 is TGTGCCAGCAGCCAGGGACTAGCGGGAGGGTACCAAGAGACCCAGTACTTC.

The rearrangement uses TRBV11-2 and TRBJ1-5; D might be TRBD1 (5 bases). V was shortened by 0 bases and J by 6 bases, with 6 bases between the two germline ends. The CDR3 has 13 amino acids. Germline-derived CDR1 and CDR2 are SGHAT and FQNNGV. CDR3 amino acids: CASSLEQGQPQHF. The DNA of the CDR3 is TGTGCCAGCAGCTTAGAGCAGGGTCAGCCCCAGCATTTT.

The rearrangement links TRBV28 to TRBJ2-3, with 9 positions matching TRBD1. Germline V CDR1 and CDR2: MDHEN, SYDVKM. With 7 bases clipped from V and 1 base from J, the junction kept 9 bases outside the gene matches. The CDR3 runs to 16 residues. Here the CDR3 reads CASTRQGEIGTDTQYF. CDR3 coding DNA: TGTGCCAGCACCCGACAGGGGGAGATCGGCACAGATACGCAGTATTTT.

This sequence joins TRBV6-5 and TRBJ1-5; 11 bases agree with TRBD1. V gave up 6 bases and J gave up 6 bases; unmatched junction bases: 4. The CDR3 contains 14 residues. From germline, CDR1 is MNHEY and CDR2 SVGAGI. The CDR3 spells CASRGQGATQPQHF. CDR3 nucleotides: TGTGCCAGCAGAGGACAGGGGGCCACTCAGCCCCAGCATTTT.

This clone appeared a single time. The rearrangement uses TRBV28 and TRBJ1-1; no clear D. Trimming cost V 6 bases and J 2 bases, with 16 bases left between them. The CDR3 length is 15 residues. Germline V CDR1 and CDR2: MDHEN, SYDVKM. CDR3 nucleotides: TGTGCCAGCAGAACCCGAACGGGAGGAAACACTGAAGCTTTCTTT. Translating gives CASRTRTGGNTEAFF.

This chain connects TRBV5-4 to TRBJ1-2; D may be TRBD1 (5 bases). The CDR3 spans 17 residues. Trimming removed 7 bases from V and 4 bases from J, with 26 bases in between. The germline V gene has CDR1 SGHNT and CDR2 YYREEE (reference sequence). CDR3 bases: TGTGCCAGCTTCACCGCCTCCATGGGGCTTCGGGTCTATGGCTACACCTTC. It is translated as CASFTASMGLRVYGYTF.

V gene TRBV12-3 or TRBV12-4 combines with J gene TRBJ2-3; D ambiguous. This CDR3 contains 13 residues. Trimming removed 1 base at V and 6 bases at J, with 8 bases between. The CDR3 DNA reads as TGTGCCAGCAGTTTAGTCCGTCCCGATACGCAGTATTTT. Protein: CASSLVRPDTQYF.

The chain employs TRBV4-1 and TRBJ1-4, with D possibly being TRBD1 (6 bases). The CDR3 runs to 16 residues. Germline V lookup: CDR1 MGHRA, CDR2 YSYEKL. V gave up 2 bases and J gave up 4 bases, with 14 bases separating them. CDR3 loop: CASSQHDRTFNEKLFF. The CDR3 DNA reads TGCGCCAGCAGCCAACACGACAGGACCTTTAATGAAAAACTGTTTTTT.

This chain joins TRBV29-1 and TRBJ2-3; tentatively, D is TRBD2 (6 bases). The length of the CDR3 is 13 residues. Trimming removed 3 bases from V and 3 bases from J, with 10 bases in between. Germline CDR1 and CDR2: SQVTM and ANQGSEA. This chain's CDR3 is CSVDGGLTDTQYF. CDR3 sequence (DNA): TGCAGCGTTGACGGGGGTTTGACAGATACGCAGTATTTT.

V is TRBV9 and J is TRBJ1-4, with D perhaps matching TRBD1 (5 bases). This CDR3 has 14 residues. V was cut by 2 bases and J by 6 bases, with 11 bases left in between. Germline values: CDR1 SGDLS, CDR2 YYNGEE. For the CDR3, the DNA is TGTGCCAGCAGCGTCGGGGGGGTGGATGAAAAACTGTTTTTT. Its translation: CASSVGGVDEKLFF.

The rearrangement uses TRBV24-1 and TRBJ2-4; perhaps TRBD2 as D (6 bases). Germline CDR1 is KGHDR and CDR2 is SFDVKD. Trimming removed 3 bases at V and 0 bases at J, with 14 bases between. This CDR3 is built from 17 residues. DNA for the CDR3: TGTGCCACCAGTGATGGCTCGGGGGAACAAGCCAAAAACATTCAGTACTTC. It translates to CATSDGSGEQAKNIQYF.